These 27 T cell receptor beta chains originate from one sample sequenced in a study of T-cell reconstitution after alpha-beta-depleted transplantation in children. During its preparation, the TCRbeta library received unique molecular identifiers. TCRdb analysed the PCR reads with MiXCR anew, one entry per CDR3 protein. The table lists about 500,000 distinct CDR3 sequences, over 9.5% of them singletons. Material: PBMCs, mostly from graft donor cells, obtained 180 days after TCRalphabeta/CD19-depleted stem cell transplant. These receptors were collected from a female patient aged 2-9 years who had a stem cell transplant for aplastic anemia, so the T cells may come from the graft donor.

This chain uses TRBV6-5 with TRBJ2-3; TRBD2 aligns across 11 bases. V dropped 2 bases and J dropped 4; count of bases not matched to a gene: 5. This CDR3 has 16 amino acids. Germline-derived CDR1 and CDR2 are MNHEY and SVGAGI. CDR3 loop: CASSYGVAGGADTQYF. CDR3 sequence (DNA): TGTGCCAGCAGTTACGGAGTAGCGGGAGGGGCAGATACGCAGTATTTT.

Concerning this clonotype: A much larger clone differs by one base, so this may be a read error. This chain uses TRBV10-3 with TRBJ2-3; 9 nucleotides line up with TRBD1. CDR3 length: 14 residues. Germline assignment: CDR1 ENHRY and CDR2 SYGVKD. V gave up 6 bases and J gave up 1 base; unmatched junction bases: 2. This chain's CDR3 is CAIRDRGCTDTQYF. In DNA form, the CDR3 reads TGTGCCATCAGGGACAGGGGATGCACAGATACGCAGTATTTT.

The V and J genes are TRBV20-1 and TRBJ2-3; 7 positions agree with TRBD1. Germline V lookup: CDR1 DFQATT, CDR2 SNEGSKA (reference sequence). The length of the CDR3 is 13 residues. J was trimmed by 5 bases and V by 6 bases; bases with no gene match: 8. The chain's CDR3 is CSAEAQGIDTQYF. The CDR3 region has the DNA TGCAGTGCCGAGGCACAGGGGATAGATACGCAGTATTTT.

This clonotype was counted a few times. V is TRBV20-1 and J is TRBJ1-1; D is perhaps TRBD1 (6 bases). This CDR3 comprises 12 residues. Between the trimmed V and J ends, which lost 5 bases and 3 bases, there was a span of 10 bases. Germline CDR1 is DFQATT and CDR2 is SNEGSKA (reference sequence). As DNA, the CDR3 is TGCAGTGCTCATAGGGGGGACACTGAAGCTTTCTTT. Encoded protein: CSAHRGDTEAFF.

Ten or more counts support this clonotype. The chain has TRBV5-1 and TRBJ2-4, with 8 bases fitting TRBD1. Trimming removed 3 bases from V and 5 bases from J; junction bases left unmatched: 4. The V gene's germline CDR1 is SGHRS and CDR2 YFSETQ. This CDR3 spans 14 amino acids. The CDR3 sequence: CASSSQGAENIQYF. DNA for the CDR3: TGCGCCAGCAGCTCTCAGGGGGCAGAAAACATTCAGTACTTC.

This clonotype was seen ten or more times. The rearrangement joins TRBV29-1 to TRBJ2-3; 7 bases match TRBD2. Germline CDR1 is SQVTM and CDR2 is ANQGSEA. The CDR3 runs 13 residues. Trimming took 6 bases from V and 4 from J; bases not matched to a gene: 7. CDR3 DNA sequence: TGCAGCGTGGTCGGGAGGAGGCCAGATACGCAGTATTTT. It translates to CSVVGRRPDTQYF.

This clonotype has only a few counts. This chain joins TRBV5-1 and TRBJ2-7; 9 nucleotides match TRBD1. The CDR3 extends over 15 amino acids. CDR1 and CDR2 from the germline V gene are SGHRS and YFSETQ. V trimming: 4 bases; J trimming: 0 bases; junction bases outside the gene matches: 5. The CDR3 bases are TGCGCCAGCAGCACTGGGACAGGGCACTCCTACGAGCAGTACTTC. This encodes CASSTGTGHSYEQYF.

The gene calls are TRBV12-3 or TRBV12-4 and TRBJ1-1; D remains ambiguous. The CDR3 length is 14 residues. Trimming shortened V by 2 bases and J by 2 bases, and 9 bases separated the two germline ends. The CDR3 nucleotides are TGTGCCAGCAGTTTAATGCGGGTCAACACTGAAGCTTTCTTT. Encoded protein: CASSLMRVNTEAFF.

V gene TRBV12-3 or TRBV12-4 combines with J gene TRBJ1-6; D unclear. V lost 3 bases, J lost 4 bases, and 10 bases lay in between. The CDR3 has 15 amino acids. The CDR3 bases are TGTGCCAGCAGTTTCGGAAAGATTTATAATTCACCCCTCCACTTT. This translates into CASSFGKIYNSPLHF.

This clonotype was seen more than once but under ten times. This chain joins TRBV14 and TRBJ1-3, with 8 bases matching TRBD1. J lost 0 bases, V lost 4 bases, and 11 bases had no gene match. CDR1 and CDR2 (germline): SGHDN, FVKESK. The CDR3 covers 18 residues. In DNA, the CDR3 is TGTGCCAGCAGCCGGGACAGGTATCGGGGCTACTCTGGAAACACCATATATTTT. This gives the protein CASSRDRYRGYSGNTIYF. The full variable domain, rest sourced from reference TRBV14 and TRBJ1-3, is EAGVTQFPSHSVIEKGQTVTLRCDPISGHDNLYWYRRVMGKEIKFLLHFVKESKQDESGMPNNRFLAERTGGTYSTLKVQPAELEDSGVYFCASSRDRYRGYSGNTIYFGEGSWLTVV.

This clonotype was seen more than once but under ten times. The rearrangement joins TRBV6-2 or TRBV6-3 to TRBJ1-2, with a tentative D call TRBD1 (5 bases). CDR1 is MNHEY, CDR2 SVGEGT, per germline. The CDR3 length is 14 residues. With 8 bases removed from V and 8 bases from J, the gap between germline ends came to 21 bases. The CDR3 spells CASCSYRDGLGYTF. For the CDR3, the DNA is TGTGCCAGCTGCTCATACCGGGACGGATTAGGCTACACCTTC.

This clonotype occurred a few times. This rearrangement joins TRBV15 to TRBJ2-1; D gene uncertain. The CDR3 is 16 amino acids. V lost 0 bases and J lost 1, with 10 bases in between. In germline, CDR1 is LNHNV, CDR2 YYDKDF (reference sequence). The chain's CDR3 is CATSREGSRSYNEQFF. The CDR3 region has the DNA TGTGCCACCAGCAGAGAGGGATCGCGATCCTACAATGAGCAGTTCTTC.

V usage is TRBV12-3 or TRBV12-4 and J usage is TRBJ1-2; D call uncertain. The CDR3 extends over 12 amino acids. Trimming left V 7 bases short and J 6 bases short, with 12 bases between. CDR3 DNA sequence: TGTGCCAGCATTAGGGCCTGGGATGGCTACACCTTC. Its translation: CASIRAWDGYTF.

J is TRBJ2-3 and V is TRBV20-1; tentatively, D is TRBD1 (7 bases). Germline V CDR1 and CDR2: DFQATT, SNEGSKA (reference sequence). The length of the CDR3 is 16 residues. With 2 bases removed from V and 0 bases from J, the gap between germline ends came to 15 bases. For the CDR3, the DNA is TGCAGTGCTAGATTCGTCCAGGGGGGAAGCACAGATACGCAGTATTTT. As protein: CSARFVQGGSTDTQYF.

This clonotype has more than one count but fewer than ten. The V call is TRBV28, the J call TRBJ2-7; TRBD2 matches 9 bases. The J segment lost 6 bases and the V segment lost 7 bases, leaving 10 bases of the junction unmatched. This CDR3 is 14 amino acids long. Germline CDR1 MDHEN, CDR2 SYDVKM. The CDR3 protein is CASTLAGVVGEQYF. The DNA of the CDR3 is TGTGCCAGCACCTTAGCGGGAGTAGTCGGCGAGCAGTACTTC.

The CDR3 spells CASSLGGQSSGNTIYF. The CDR3 region has the DNA TGTGCCAGCAGTTTAGGGGGGCAGAGCTCTGGAAACACCATATATTTT. V is TRBV12-3 or TRBV12-4 and J is TRBJ1-3, with D tentatively TRBD1 (6 bases). V was clipped by 1 base and J by 0 bases, with 10 bases between them. The CDR3 runs 16 residues.

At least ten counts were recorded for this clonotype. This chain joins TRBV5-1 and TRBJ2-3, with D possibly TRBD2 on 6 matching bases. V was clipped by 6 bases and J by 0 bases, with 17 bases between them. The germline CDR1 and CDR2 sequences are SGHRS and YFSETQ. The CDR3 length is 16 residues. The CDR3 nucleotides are TGCGCCAGCAACGCGGGACTCCACCATAGCACAGATACGCAGTATTTT. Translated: CASNAGLHHSTDTQYF. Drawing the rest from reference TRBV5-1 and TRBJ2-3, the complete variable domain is KAGVTQTPRYLIKTRGQQVTLSCSPISGHRSVSWYQQTPGQGLQFLFEYFSETQRNKGNFPGRFSGRQFSNSRSEMNVSTLELGDSALYLCASNAGLHHSTDTQYFGPGTRLTVL.

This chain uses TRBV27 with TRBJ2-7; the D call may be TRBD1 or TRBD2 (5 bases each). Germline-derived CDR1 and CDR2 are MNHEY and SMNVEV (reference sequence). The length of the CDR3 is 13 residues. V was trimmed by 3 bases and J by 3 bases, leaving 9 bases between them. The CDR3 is CASSFRENYEQYF. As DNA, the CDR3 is TGTGCCAGCAGTTTCAGGGAGAACTACGAGCAGTACTTC.

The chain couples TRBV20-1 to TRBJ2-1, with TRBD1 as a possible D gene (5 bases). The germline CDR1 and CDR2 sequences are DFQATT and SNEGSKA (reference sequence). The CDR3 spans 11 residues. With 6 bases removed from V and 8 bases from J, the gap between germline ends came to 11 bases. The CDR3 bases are TGCAGTGCGGTAAGGGGCGATGAGCAGTTCTTC. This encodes CSAVRGDEQFF.

CDR3 in amino acids: CASSLDRTVQYF. The DNA for the CDR3 is TGTGCCAGCAGCTTGGACAGGACGGTGCAGTACTTC. V is TRBV7-2 and J is TRBJ2-7; 7 nucleotides align to TRBD1. Germline trimming cut 3 bases from V and 9 bases from J; bases unmatched to any gene: 5. From germline, CDR1 is SGHTA and CDR2 FQGNSA. The CDR3 consists of 12 residues.

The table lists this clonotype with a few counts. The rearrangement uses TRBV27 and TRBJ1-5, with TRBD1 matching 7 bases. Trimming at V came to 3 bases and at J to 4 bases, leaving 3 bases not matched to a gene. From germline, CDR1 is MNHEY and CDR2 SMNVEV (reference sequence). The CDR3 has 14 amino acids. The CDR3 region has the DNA TGTGCCAGCAGTTTCCAACAGGGGAATCAGCCCCAGCATTTT. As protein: CASSFQQGNQPQHF.

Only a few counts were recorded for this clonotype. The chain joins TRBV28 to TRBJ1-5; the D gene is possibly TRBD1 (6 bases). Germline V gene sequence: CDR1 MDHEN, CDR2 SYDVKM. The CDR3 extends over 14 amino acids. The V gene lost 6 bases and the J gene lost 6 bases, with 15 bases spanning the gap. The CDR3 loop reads CASRITGSVQPQHF. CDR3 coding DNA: TGTGCCAGCAGGATCACAGGGTCGGTTCAGCCCCAGCATTTT.

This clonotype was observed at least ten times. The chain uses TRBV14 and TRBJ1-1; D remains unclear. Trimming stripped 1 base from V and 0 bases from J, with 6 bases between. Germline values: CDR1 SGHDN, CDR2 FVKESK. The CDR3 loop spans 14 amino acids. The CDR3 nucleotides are TGTGCCAGCAGCCAAGTTTCTGTGAACACTGAAGCTTTCTTT. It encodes CASSQVSVNTEAFF. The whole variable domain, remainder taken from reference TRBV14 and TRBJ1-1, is EAGVTQFPSHSVIEKGQTVTLRCDPISGHDNLYWYRRVMGKEIKFLLHFVKESKQDESGMPNNRFLAERTGGTYSTLKVQPAELEDSGVYFCASSQVSVNTEAFFGQGTRLTVV.

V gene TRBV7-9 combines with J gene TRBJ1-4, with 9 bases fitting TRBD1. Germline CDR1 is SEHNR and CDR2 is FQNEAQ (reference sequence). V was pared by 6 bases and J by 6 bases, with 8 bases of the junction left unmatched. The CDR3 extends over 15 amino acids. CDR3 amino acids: CASRPRDRVDEKLFF. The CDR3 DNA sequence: TGTGCCAGCAGACCCCGGGACAGGGTGGATGAAAAACTGTTTTTT.

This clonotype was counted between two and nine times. The CDR3 loop reads CASSRLVSGNTIYF. CDR3 DNA sequence: TGTGCCAGCAGCAGACTGGTCTCTGGAAACACCATATATTTT. This rearrangement joins TRBV28 to TRBJ1-3, with no clear D. This CDR3 region has 14 residues. Trimming pared 6 bases from V and 0 bases from J, leaving 9 bases between. Per germline, CDR1 MDHEN and CDR2 SYDVKM. The full variable domain, rest sourced from reference TRBV28 and TRBJ1-3, is DVKVTQSSRYLVKRTGEKVFLECVQDMDHENMFWYRQDPGLGLRLIYFSYDVKMKEKGDIPEGYSVSREKKERFSLILESASTNQTSMYLCASSRLVSGNTIYFGEGSWLTVV.

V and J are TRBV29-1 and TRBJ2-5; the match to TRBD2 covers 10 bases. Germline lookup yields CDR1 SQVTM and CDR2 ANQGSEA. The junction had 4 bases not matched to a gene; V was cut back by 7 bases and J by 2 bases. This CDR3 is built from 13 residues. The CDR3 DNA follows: TGCAGCGCTTGGACTAGCGGTCAAGAGACCCAGTACTTC. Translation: CSAWTSGQETQYF.

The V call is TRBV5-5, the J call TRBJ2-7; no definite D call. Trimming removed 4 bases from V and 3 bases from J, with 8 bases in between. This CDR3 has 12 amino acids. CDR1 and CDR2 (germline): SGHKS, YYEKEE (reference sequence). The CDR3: CASSHTSYEQYF. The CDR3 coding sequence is TGTGCCAGCAGCCATACCAGCTACGAGCAGTACTTC.